The 25 T cell receptor beta chains below come from one sample, sequenced in a study of blood T cell repertoires in COVID-19 (TCRdb year 2020). The library relied on the immunoSEQ multiplex PCR assay. Here the immuneACCESS table is served through TCRdb, limited to in-frame sequences with V and J called. Missing clones are a known gap in these copies; in checked studies unresolved V genes cover under half, and the rest lacks a known reason. In all, the sample holds under 150,000 clones, and approximately 90% of those were seen once. Around 4.5% of the sample belongs to the ten largest clones. The sequencing input was peripheral blood. These receptors originate from a woman in her 50s with acute or convalescent COVID-19.

This clone has only a few counts. The V and J genes are TRBV6-1 and TRBJ2-7, with 8 bases fitting TRBD2. Trimming at V came to 3 bases and at J to 2 bases, leaving 3 bases not matched to a gene. Germline values: CDR1 MNHNS, CDR2 SASEGT. CDR3 length equals 14 residues. The CDR3: CASSDTGGPYEQYF. CDR3 coding DNA: TGTGCCAGCAGTGATACGGGAGGGCCCTACGAGCAGTACTTC.

J is TRBJ2-3 and V is TRBV9; D might be TRBD2 (5 bases). The CDR3 runs 13 residues. The V gene lost 0 bases and the J gene lost 8 bases, with 10 bases spanning the gap. Germline V lookup: CDR1 SGDLS, CDR2 YYNGEE. CDR3 sequence (DNA): TGTGCCAGCAGCGTAGGGGCAGGAGGTACGCAGTATTTT. The encoded protein is CASSVGAGGTQYF.

This sequence joins TRBV30 and TRBJ1-4; D may be TRBD1 (5 bases). The V end lost 0 bases, the J end lost 8 bases, and 13 bases lay between the germline ends. CDR1 and CDR2 from the germline V gene are GTSNPN and SVGIG (reference sequence). The CDR3 has 14 amino acids. The DNA of the CDR3 is TGTGCCTGGAGTGTAACCAGGGTGAGGGAAAAACTGTTTTTT. As protein: CAWSVTRVREKLFF.

The chain couples TRBV5-6 to TRBJ1-2; 9 bases line up with TRBD1. The junction had 12 bases not matched to a gene; V was cut back by 6 bases and J by 3 bases. The germline gives CDR1 SGHDT, CDR2 YYEEEE. The CDR3 contains 16 residues. DNA for the CDR3: TGTGCCAGCACGCTCCGGACAGGGGTTTTCGACTATGGCTACACCTTC. Translating gives CASTLRTGVFDYGYTF.

The table lists this clone with a count of one. CDR3: CASSDGTVNQPQHF. The CDR3 bases are TGCGCCAGCAGCGATGGGACAGTGAACCAGCCCCAGCATTTT. The chain has TRBV5-1 and TRBJ1-5, with TRBD1 matching over 7 bases. Germline lookup yields CDR1 SGHRS and CDR2 YFSETQ. The CDR3 loop spans 14 amino acids. With 4 bases clipped from V and 7 bases from J, the junction kept 8 bases outside the gene matches.

This sequence joins TRBV7-3 and TRBJ1-2; tentatively, D is TRBD1 (6 bases). This CDR3 spans 15 amino acids. Trimming pared 10 bases from V and 1 base from J, leaving 19 bases between. Germline loops: CDR1 SGHTA, CDR2 FQGTGA. The CDR3 spells CATAVGGGGNYGYTF. In nucleotides, the CDR3 is TGTGCCACCGCAGTCGGGGGAGGGGGTAACTATGGCTACACCTTC.

The chain joins TRBV9 to TRBJ2-7, with a possible D match to TRBD1 (6 bases). Germline V gene data show CDR1 as SGDLS and CDR2 as YYNGEE. CDR3 length equals 15 residues. V was cut by 2 bases and J by 2 bases, with 14 bases left in between. CDR3 sequence (DNA): TGTGCCAGCAGCGTTGGGGGCGCAGGAACCTACGAGCAGTACTTC. Translation: CASSVGGAGTYEQYF.

In this sample, this clone turned up once. The rearrangement joins TRBV6-5 to TRBJ2-3, with a tentative D call TRBD2 (6 bases). The germline V gene encodes CDR1 MNHEY and CDR2 SVGAGI. V was pared by 3 bases and J by 1 base, with 8 bases between. The CDR3 is made up of 14 amino acids. The CDR3 loop reads CASSYSGGTDTQYF. DNA for the CDR3: TGTGCCAGCAGTTATTCGGGGGGCACAGATACGCAGTATTTT.

The genes are TRBV19 and TRBJ1-6; D is perhaps TRBD1 (5 bases). This CDR3 region has 13 residues. Trimming pared 4 bases from V and 7 bases from J, leaving 8 bases between. Germline values: CDR1 LNHDA, CDR2 SQIVND (reference sequence). CDR3 sequence (DNA): TGTGCCAGTAGTAGGGGGGAGAATTCACCCCTCCACTTT. Amino acid sequence: CASSRGENSPLHF.

The chain uses TRBV28 and TRBJ2-5; 13 nucleotides align to TRBD2. The CDR3 loop spans 19 amino acids. In germline, CDR1 is MDHEN, CDR2 SYDVKM. V shed 5 bases, J shed 4 bases, and the junction held 16 bases outside the gene matches. CDR3 sequence (DNA): TGTGCCAGCAGTCCCGGCCTCCTCGGACTAGCGGGAGATAGAGAGACCCAGTACTTC. It translates to CASSPGLLGLAGDRETQYF.

This chain uses TRBV7-2 with TRBJ2-1, with 8 positions matching TRBD2. Germline V gene lookup returns CDR1 SGHTA and CDR2 FQGNSA. J was trimmed by 5 bases and V by 6 bases; bases with no gene match: 3. The CDR3 is 13 residues long. CDR3 in DNA: TGTGCCAGCAGACTAGCGGCCAACAATGAGCAGTTCTTC. It translates to CASRLAANNEQFF.

V and J are TRBV9 and TRBJ1-1, with D perhaps TRBD1 (5 bases). CDR1 and CDR2 (germline): SGDLS, YYNGEE. CDR3 size: 14 residues. Trimming stripped 3 bases from V and 0 bases from J, with 9 bases between. CDR3 residues: CASSGDFMNTEAFF. CDR3 sequence (DNA): TGTGCCAGCAGCGGGGACTTCATGAACACTGAAGCTTTCTTT.

This sequence joins TRBV7-9 and TRBJ1-1; no firm D call. Trimming shortened V by 6 bases and J by 1 base, and 12 bases separated the two germline ends. This CDR3 spans 14 amino acids. Germline V lookup: CDR1 SEHNR, CDR2 FQNEAQ (reference sequence). CDR3 DNA sequence: TGTGCCAGCAGTCCGTTCGGTCCGAACACTGAAGCTTTCTTT. This encodes CASSPFGPNTEAFF. Combining the CDR3 with reference TRBV7-9 and TRBJ1-1 gives the whole variable domain DTGVSQNPRHKITKRGQNVTFRCDPISEHNRLYWYRQTLGQGPEFLTYFQNEAQLEKSRLLSDRFSAERPKGSFSTLEIQRTEQGDSAMYLCASSPFGPNTEAFFGQGTRLTVV.

The genes are TRBV10-3 and TRBJ2-1; the match to TRBD2 covers 8 bases. CDR3 length: 12 amino acids. The junction had 4 bases not matched to a gene; V was cut back by 10 bases and J by 5 bases. Germline V lookup: CDR1 ENHRY, CDR2 SYGVKD. The CDR3 DNA is TGTGCCACCCGAGCGGGAGACAATGAGCAGTTCTTC. This gives the protein CATRAGDNEQFF.

The chain links TRBV7-9 to TRBJ2-5; the match to TRBD2 covers 14 bases. CDR3 length: 16 amino acids. The junction had 5 bases not matched to a gene; V was cut back by 4 bases and J by 4 bases. The V gene's germline CDR1 is SEHNR and CDR2 FQNEAQ (reference sequence). In DNA, the CDR3 is TGTGCCAGCAGCTCCGGGACTAGCGGGAGCAGAGAGACCCAGTACTTC. Translating gives CASSSGTSGSRETQYF.

This sequence joins TRBV7-3 and TRBJ2-3; 10 nucleotides align to TRBD1. This CDR3 is built from 15 residues. The V segment lost 4 bases and the J segment 3 bases; nucleotides outside the gene matches: 4. CDR1 and CDR2 from the germline V gene are SGHTA and FQGTGA. For the CDR3, the DNA is TGTGCCAGCAGCTGGCGGGGACAGGGGACAGATACGCAGTATTTT. Protein sequence: CASSWRGQGTDTQYF. Filled out from reference TRBV7-3 and TRBJ2-3, the complete variable domain reads GAGVSQTPSNKVTEKGKYVELRCDPISGHTALYWYRQSLGQGPEFLIYFQGTGAADDSGLPNDRFFAVRPEGSVSTLKIQRTERGDSAVYLCASSWRGQGTDTQYFGPGTRLTVL.

This chain uses TRBV24-1 with TRBJ1-2, with TRBD1 matching 7 bases. The J segment lost 8 bases and the V segment lost 0 bases, leaving 8 bases of the junction unmatched. The V gene's germline CDR1 is KGHDR and CDR2 SFDVKD. The CDR3 consists of 15 residues. CDR3 protein: CATSDLNRGLGGYTF. For the CDR3, the DNA is TGTGCCACCAGTGATTTGAACAGGGGCCTTGGAGGCTACACCTTC.

This chain connects TRBV6-6 to TRBJ2-2; a weak D match, TRBD2 (6 bases). The CDR3 is 14 amino acids. V was clipped by 7 bases and J by 4 bases, with 13 bases between them. Germline V gene lookup returns CDR1 MNHNY and CDR2 SVGAGI (reference sequence). The CDR3 protein is CASKGGGSTGELFF. CDR3 bases: TGTGCCAGCAAGGGAGGAGGAAGCACCGGGGAGCTGTTTTTT.

The chain joins TRBV30 to TRBJ2-7; no clear D gene. Germline V CDR1 and CDR2: GTSNPN, SVGIG (reference sequence). The CDR3 loop spans 13 amino acids. V was pared by 4 bases and J by 5 bases, with 15 bases between. CDR3: CAWTPRVDNEQYF. The CDR3 DNA is TGTGCCTGGACTCCCCGGGTGGATAACGAGCAGTACTTC. Full variable domain (outside the CDR3, taken from reference TRBV30 and TRBJ2-7): SQTIHQWPATLVQPVGSPLSLECTVEGTSNPNLYWYRQAAGRGLQLLFYSVGIGQISSEVPQNLSASRPQDRQFILSSKKLLLSDSGFYLCAWTPRVDNEQYFGPGTRLTVT.

CDR3 in amino acids: CASRWGGPNTDTQYF. The DNA of the CDR3 is TGCGCCAGCAGGTGGGGGGGCCCCAACACAGATACGCAGTATTTT. The chain couples TRBV5-1 to TRBJ2-3, with D perhaps matching TRBD2 (7 bases). The V end was cut by 5 bases, the J end by 2 bases, with 15 bases between. The CDR3 length is 15 residues. From germline, CDR1 is SGHRS and CDR2 YFSETQ.

The CDR3 region is CASSLPGISYEQYF. CDR3 coding DNA: TGTGCCAGCAGTCTGCCCGGGATTTCCTACGAGCAGTACTTC. The chain employs TRBV28 and TRBJ2-7; D may be TRBD2 (5 bases). V dropped 5 bases and J dropped 1 base, with 12 bases sitting between them. The CDR3 extends over 14 amino acids. Germline lookup yields CDR1 MDHEN and CDR2 SYDVKM.

The chain couples TRBV7-9 to TRBJ2-7; 7 positions agree with TRBD2. J lost 0 bases, V lost 5 bases, and 13 bases had no gene match. The CDR3 extends over 17 amino acids. Germline V gene lookup returns CDR1 SEHNR and CDR2 FQNEAQ (reference sequence). In nucleotides, the CDR3 is TGTGCCAGCAGCCCGGAAACCAGGACTAGAATCTCCTACGAGCAGTACTTC. It translates to CASSPETRTRISYEQYF.

The rearrangement joins TRBV19 to TRBJ2-2; 11 positions match TRBD1. The CDR3 is made up of 15 amino acids. The V segment lost 5 bases and the J segment 4 bases; nucleotides outside the gene matches: 3. Germline V gives CDR1 LNHDA, CDR2 SQIVND (reference sequence). Here the CDR3 DNA reads TGTGCCAGTAGTCCGGACAGGGGGCGCACCGGGGAGCTGTTTTTT. Amino acids: CASSPDRGRTGELFF.

This sequence joins TRBV7-9 and TRBJ1-2; D gene ambiguous. CDR3 length equals 16 residues. V was trimmed by 1 base and J by 8 bases, leaving 20 bases between them. From germline, CDR1 is SEHNR and CDR2 FQNEAQ (reference sequence). This CDR3 reads CASSLENLKMGNGYTF. The CDR3 nucleotides are TGTGCCAGCAGCTTAGAAAACTTGAAGATGGGCAACGGCTACACCTTC. The full variable domain, in which reference TRBV7-9 and TRBJ1-2 provide the parts outside the CDR3, is DTGVSQNPRHKITKRGQNVTFRCDPISEHNRLYWYRQTLGQGPEFLTYFQNEAQLEKSRLLSDRFSAERPKGSFSTLEIQRTEQGDSAMYLCASSLENLKMGNGYTFGSGTRLTVV.

The DNA for the CDR3 is TGTGCCAGCTCACCATATTCGACAGATGAAAAACTGTTTTTT. As protein: CASSPYSTDEKLFF. The rearrangement joins TRBV18 to TRBJ1-4; TRBD1 is a possible D gene (5 bases). The CDR3 contains 14 residues. Trimming removed 2 bases from V and 6 bases from J, with 10 bases in between. From germline, CDR1 is KGHSH and CDR2 LQKENI.